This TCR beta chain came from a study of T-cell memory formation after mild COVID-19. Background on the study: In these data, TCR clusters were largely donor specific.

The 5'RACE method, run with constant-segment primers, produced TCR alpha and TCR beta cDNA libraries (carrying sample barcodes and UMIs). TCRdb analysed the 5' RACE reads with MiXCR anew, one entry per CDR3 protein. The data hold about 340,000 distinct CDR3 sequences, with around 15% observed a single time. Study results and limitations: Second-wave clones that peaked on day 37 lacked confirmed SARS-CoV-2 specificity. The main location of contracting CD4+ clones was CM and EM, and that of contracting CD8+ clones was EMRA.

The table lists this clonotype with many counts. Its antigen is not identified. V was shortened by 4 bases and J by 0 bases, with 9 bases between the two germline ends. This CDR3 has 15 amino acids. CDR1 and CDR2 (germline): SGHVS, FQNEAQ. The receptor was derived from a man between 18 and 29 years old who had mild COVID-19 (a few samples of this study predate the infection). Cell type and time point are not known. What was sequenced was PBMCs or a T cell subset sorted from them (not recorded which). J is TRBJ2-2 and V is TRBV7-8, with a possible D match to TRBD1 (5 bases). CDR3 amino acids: CASSSRTTNTGELFF. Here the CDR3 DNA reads TGTGCCAGCAGCTCGAGGACAACGAACACCGGGGAGCTGTTTTTT.